One T cell receptor beta chain is described in this entry. Germline V gene sequence: CDR1 ENHRY, CDR2 SYGVKD. V lost 0 bases, J lost 4 bases, and 12 bases lay in between. This CDR3 contains 15 residues. The data belong to a study of OX40 agonist ivuxolimab in advanced cancers. Study as a whole: Prior checkpoint blockade (anti-PD-1, anti-PD-L1 or anti-CTLA-4) was permitted; 40% had it.

Profiled with immunoSEQ multiplex PCR; TCRdb holds only in-frame clones, not every one. This sample has about 100,000 clones; approximately 90% occur once, and the top ten carry more than 0.25%. This clonotype was sampled from an adult with an advanced solid tumor such as melanoma, head and neck, liver or kidney cancer. The rearrangement links TRBV10-3 to TRBJ1-1, with unresolved D. This sample comprised CD4+ or CD8+ T cells sorted from blood, obtained in a trial of the OX40 agonist ivuxolimab. The CDR3 nucleotides read TGTGCCATCAGTGAGTCGATTGAGAAGACCACTGAAGCTTTCTTT. Residues: CAISESIEKTTEAFF.